Each of the 21 T cell receptor beta chains below was sequenced from the same sample in a study of blood T cells in healthy people across ages. A sample-barcoded 5' primer and a J-beta primer mix were used in a second PCR of about 6 to 11 cycles. TCRdb itself ran the 5' RACE reads through MiXCR, one entry per CDR3 protein. The sample includes fewer than 2,000,000 distinct CDR3 sequences, roughly 30% seen only once; the top ten take around 10%. Material: blood. Receptors originate from a woman aged 25 to 45 in good health.

The chain is built from TRBV5-1 and TRBJ2-1, with D perhaps being TRBD1 or TRBD2 (5 bases each). The CDR3 loop spans 14 amino acids. Germline V CDR1 and CDR2: SGHRS, YFSETQ. The V end lost 4 bases, the J end lost 10 bases, and 18 bases lay between the germline ends. The CDR3 sequence: CASSSGPRDGEQFF. Here the CDR3 DNA reads TGCGCCAGCAGCAGCGGACCCAGGGACGGGGAGCAGTTCTTC.

This clonotype came up a few times. The chain uses TRBV18 and TRBJ2-6; D not certain. V lost 3 bases and J 4 bases, leaving 13 bases between the germline ends. The CDR3 sequence is 16 residues long. The germline gives CDR1 KGHSH, CDR2 LQKENI. The CDR3 protein is CASSPSVPSGANVLTF. DNA of the CDR3: TGTGCCAGCTCACCTTCCGTCCCTTCAGGGGCCAACGTCCTGACTTTC.

This clonotype was recorded a few times. For the CDR3, the DNA is TGCAGTGCTAGAGCCGGACTAGCGGGAAAATCCTACAATGAGCAGTTCTTC. It is translated as CSARAGLAGKSYNEQFF. The chain employs TRBV20-1 and TRBJ2-1; 12 bases match TRBD2. The CDR3 has 17 residues. CDR1 and CDR2 (germline): DFQATT, SNEGSKA (reference sequence). V gave up 1 base and J gave up 1 base; unmatched junction bases: 5.

The rearrangement uses TRBV12-3 or TRBV12-4 and TRBJ1-2, with D possibly matching TRBD1 (6 bases). CDR3 size: 11 residues. Deletions cut 8 bases from V and 5 bases from J, with 9 bases between. This CDR3 reads CASGTGYGYTF. The CDR3 coding sequence is TGTGCCAGCGGAACAGGGTATGGCTACACCTTC.

The sample holds a few counts of this clonotype. The chain links TRBV20-1 to TRBJ2-7; a weak D match, TRBD2 (6 bases). Germline CDR1 and CDR2: DFQATT and SNEGSKA (reference sequence). V shed 5 bases and J shed 4 bases, with 24 bases lying between them. The CDR3 loop spans 16 amino acids. The CDR3 protein is CSAERSTSRVSYEQYF. The CDR3 coding sequence is TGCAGTGCTGAGAGGTCCACTAGCAGGGTTTCTTACGAGCAGTACTTC.

Only a few counts were recorded for this clonotype. CDR3 DNA sequence: TGCAGTGCACCACGGGACTTATACGAGCAGTACTTC. Protein: CSAPRDLYEQYF. The chain employs TRBV20-1 and TRBJ2-7, with D maybe TRBD2 (6 bases). Germline V gene lookup returns CDR1 DFQATT and CDR2 SNEGSKA (reference sequence). The CDR3 sequence is 12 residues long. V was shortened by 6 bases and J by 4 bases, with 13 bases between the two germline ends.

The chain is built from TRBV20-1 and TRBJ2-3; TRBD1 matches at 8 bases. Losses at the gene ends were 5 bases for V and 5 bases for J; bases not matched to a gene: 3. This CDR3 comprises 12 residues. Looked up from germline, CDR1 is DFQATT and CDR2 is SNEGSKA (reference sequence). CDR3 residues: CSAPGQGDTQYF. In DNA form, the CDR3 reads TGCAGTGCTCCCGGACAGGGAGATACGCAGTATTTT.

This clonotype was seen once. The gene calls are TRBV2 and TRBJ1-2, with a tentative D call TRBD1 (5 bases). V gave up 7 bases and J gave up 4 bases, with 13 bases separating them. Germline lookup yields CDR1 SNHLY and CDR2 FYNNEI. The CDR3 totals 13 residues. The CDR3 DNA follows: TGTGCCAGCAATCGAGCAGGGTCCTATGGCTACACCTTC. Protein: CASNRAGSYGYTF.

This clonotype was observed a handful of times. The chain recombines TRBV6-6 with TRBJ1-2, with TRBD1 matching over 7 bases. Trimming removed 4 bases from V and 4 bases from J; junction bases left unmatched: 9. Germline V lookup: CDR1 MNHNY, CDR2 SVGAGI (reference sequence). This CDR3 region has 15 residues. This CDR3 reads CASSSGQEPIYGYTF. CDR3 sequence (DNA): TGTGCCAGCAGTTCTGGACAGGAACCGATCTATGGCTACACCTTC.

V is TRBV11-2 and J is TRBJ1-4; the D gene is possibly TRBD1 (5 bases). The germline V gene has CDR1 SGHAT and CDR2 FQNNGV. The V end was cut by 5 bases, the J end by 6 bases, with 16 bases between. The CDR3 sequence is 15 residues long. The CDR3 nucleotides are TGTGCCAGCAGCCACACCGGGACGCAGGATGAAAAACTGTTTTTT. It is translated as CASSHTGTQDEKLFF.

This clonotype has just a few counts. J is TRBJ1-1 and V is TRBV5-1; 7 bases map to TRBD1. Germline loops: CDR1 SGHRS, CDR2 YFSETQ. The CDR3 is 15 residues long. After removal of 0 bases from V and 4 bases from J, the junction contained 6 bases not matched to a gene. The DNA of the CDR3 is TGCGCCAGCAGCTTGGGACAGGGAGGTGGCACTGAAGCTTTCTTT. Translating it yields CASSLGQGGGTEAFF.

This clonotype was detected only a few times. The J gene is TRBJ2-5, the V gene TRBV6-6, with D possibly matching TRBD1 (6 bases). Deletions cut 6 bases from V and 2 bases from J, with 19 bases between. This CDR3 has 16 residues. Germline loops: CDR1 MNHNY, CDR2 SVGAGI (reference sequence). The CDR3 coding sequence is TGTGCCAGCAGGAAGGGAGACCGGGACATTCAAGAGACCCAGTACTTC. As protein: CASRKGDRDIQETQYF.

This clonotype came up many times. This chain uses TRBV15 with TRBJ2-7; 10 bases match TRBD1. The germline gives CDR1 LNHNV, CDR2 YYDKDF (reference sequence). V shed 5 bases and J 3 bases; nucleotides not matched to a gene: 1. The CDR3 is made up of 13 amino acids. CDR3 sequence reads: CATSGDRGYEQYF. CDR3 DNA: TGTGCCACCAGCGGGGACAGGGGCTACGAGCAGTACTTC.

The chain combines TRBV28 with TRBJ2-3, with a weak D call TRBD2 (6 bases). Germline V gene data show CDR1 as MDHEN and CDR2 as SYDVKM. The CDR3 has 14 residues. Here the CDR3 DNA reads TGTGCAACTGGCGGGGTAATTAACACAGATACGCAGTATTTT. This gives the protein CATGGVINTDTQYF.

CDR3 sequence (DNA): TGTGCCAGCAGTTTAAATGACGGGGGGCGATACAATGAGCAGTTCTTC. The encoded protein is CASSLNDGGRYNEQFF. The chain links TRBV28 to TRBJ2-1; tentatively, D is TRBD2 (7 bases). The CDR3 sequence is 16 residues long. Germline-derived CDR1 and CDR2 are MDHEN and SYDVKM. The V and J ends lost 2 bases and 4 bases respectively, with 15 bases between them. Using reference TRBV28 and TRBJ2-1 for the parts outside the CDR3, the full variable domain is DVKVTQSSRYLVKRTGEKVFLECVQDMDHENMFWYRQDPGLGLRLIYFSYDVKMKEKGDIPEGYSVSREKKERFSLILESASTNQTSMYLCASSLNDGGRYNEQFFGPGTRLTVL.

This chain uses TRBV7-9 with TRBJ2-7; TRBD1 matches at 7 bases. The CDR3 has 14 residues. CDR1 and CDR2 (germline): SEHNR, FQNEAQ (reference sequence). The V segment lost 6 bases and the J segment 3 bases; nucleotides outside the gene matches: 8. CDR3 sequence: CASRSGDSYYEQYF. As DNA, the CDR3 is TGTGCCAGCAGATCTGGGGACAGCTACTACGAGCAGTACTTC.

The CDR3 loop reads CASSVGGQQYNEQFF. The DNA for the CDR3 is TGTGCCAGCAGCGTCGGTGGGCAGCAGTACAATGAGCAGTTCTTC. This rearrangement joins TRBV9 to TRBJ2-1; D not resolved. This CDR3 spans 15 amino acids. CDR1 is SGDLS and CDR2 is YYNGEE in the germline V gene. V lost 2 bases to trimming and J lost 4 bases, with 13 bases between them. Full variable domain (outside the CDR3, taken from reference TRBV9 and TRBJ2-1): DSGVTQTPKHLITATGQRVTLRCSPRSGDLSVYWYQQSLDQGLQFLIQYYNGEERAKGNILERFSAQQFPDLHSELNLSSLELGDSALYFCASSVGGQQYNEQFFGPGTRLTVL.

This clonotype was seen only a few times. The V and J genes are TRBV3-1 and TRBJ1-1, with 8 bases lining up with TRBD1. The J segment lost 4 bases and the V segment lost 2 bases, leaving 9 bases of the junction unmatched. This CDR3 region has 16 residues. Germline loops: CDR1 LGHDT, CDR2 YNNKEL (reference sequence). The CDR3 loop is CASSQRSTGGLTEAFF. The CDR3 DNA sequence: TGTGCCAGCAGCCAACGATCTACAGGGGGACTCACTGAAGCTTTCTTT. Together with reference TRBV3-1 and TRBJ1-1, the CDR3 gives the full variable domain: DTAVSQTPKYLVTQMGNDKSIKCEQNLGHDTMYWYKQDSKKFLKIMFSYNNKELIINETVPNRFSPKSPDKAHLNLHINSLELGDSAVYFCASSQRSTGGLTEAFFGQGTRLTVV.

This clonotype was seen a single time. J is TRBJ2-7 and V is TRBV7-9; 8 bases map to TRBD1. There are 14 residues in the CDR3. J lost 5 bases, V lost 3 bases, and 6 bases had no gene match. CDR1 is SEHNR and CDR2 is FQNEAQ in the germline V gene (reference sequence). CDR3 residues: CASSFEQGVHEQYF. The DNA for the CDR3 is TGTGCCAGCAGCTTCGAACAGGGGGTACACGAGCAGTACTTC. The entire variable domain, with the rest obtained from reference TRBV7-9 and TRBJ2-7, is as follows: DTGVSQNPRHKITKRGQNVTFRCDPISEHNRLYWYRQTLGQGPEFLTYFQNEAQLEKSRLLSDRFSAERPKGSFSTLEIQRTEQGDSAMYLCASSFEQGVHEQYFGPGTRLTVT.

This chain connects TRBV27 to TRBJ1-2; a weak D match, TRBD1 (6 bases). The CDR3 is 15 residues long. Germline V gene lookup returns CDR1 MNHEY and CDR2 SMNVEV (reference sequence). Trimming removed 4 bases at V and 0 bases at J, with 12 bases between. CDR3 nucleotide sequence: TGTGCCAGCAGTTACGGACAGAAGCCTAACTATGGCTACACCTTC. It yields the protein CASSYGQKPNYGYTF.

The CDR3 reads CASSRDLSGVLKRDEQYF. The CDR3 nucleotides read TGCGCCAGCAGCCGAGATCTATCGGGAGTATTAAAGCGGGACGAGCAGTACTTC. The V gene is TRBV4-1, the J gene TRBJ2-7; tentative D call: TRBD2 (6 bases). V was cut by 4 bases and J by 5 bases, with 27 bases left in between. The CDR3 extends over 18 amino acids. Germline CDR1 and CDR2: MGHRA and YSYEKL.